This T cell receptor beta chain stems from a study of tumor-infiltrating lymphocytes in oesophageal squamous cell carcinoma listed by TCRdb under 2016. Library preparation was by PCR. The sample was run on an Illumina HiSeq 2000. TCRdb trimmed the raw reads at Q25, called clones with MiXCR and kept productive beta chains. Each CDR3 protein gets just one entry, which takes the most common genes and DNA from the rows behind it. This sample is represented by roughly 11,000 distinct CDR3 sequences; more than 55% of them were singletons. About a third of the sample belongs to the ten largest clones. The germline V gene sets CDR1 to SGHVT and CDR2 to SQSDAQ. The CDR3 measures 13 amino acids from cysteine to phenylalanine. Just CDR3 DNA is preserved here, 39 bases in frame from base 1. V is reduced by 0 bases and J by 7 bases, leaving a spacing of 6 bases between them. This clonotype was observed a single time. What this receptor recognizes is not known. No quality values exist for individual bases; no much larger clone is one base distant. Weak support is all one read offers.

The receptor's source is a male donor with esophageal squamous cell carcinoma. Recombination joined TRBV7-4 with TRBJ2-2, with the D gene not clear enough to name. Input material: esophageal tumor tissue. The nucleotide sequence is TGTGCCAGCAGCTTAGCACCAGTCGGGGAGCTGTTTTTT. Translated, this gives CASSLAPVGELFF.